What follows is one T cell receptor (beta chain) and its context. Which antigen it targets is not known. The sample holds no much larger clone one base away, and base qualities are not on file. This entry comes from a study of cytomegalovirus exposure and HLA in healthy donors (dated by TCRdb to the late 2010s). As for the study more broadly: An earlier analysis of about 560 of the donors reported 276 Gb of sequence data and 117 million unique TCR beta sequences obtained from some 170 million T cells. High-throughput TCR immunosequencing, statistical association of individual TCRs with disease status, and machine learning were combined to predict cytomegalovirus infection status. Using immunosequencing, the study profiled T cell repertoires from 640 or so subjects and related those repertoires to cytomegalovirus serostatus. An earlier analysis of 587 of the donors used high-throughput TCR beta sequencing to judge whether each TCR beta V gene segment behaved as functional or pseudogenic. Every repertoire in the discovery cohort had been generated on one and the same sequencing platform. Typing coverage varied by locus: about 629-630 donors for A, B, C, DRB1 and DQB1; roughly 500 for DQA1; more than 600 for DPA1; roughly 450 for DPB1. Four to six DR-DQ haplotypes were handled as single units for association and clustering, since linkage in the cohort was strong. A later genetic analysis used genome-wide SNP genotypes for about 65% of the roughly 700 donors, treating that subset as a discovery cohort. The study was designed to test whether signatures of past pathogen exposure could be identified by cataloging public T cell receptors. Approximately 300 gigabases of sequencing data and approximately 91 million unique TCR sequences made up an early release that covered approximately 650 HLA-typed donors. Among several hundred genotyped donors of the cohort, an average of roughly 230,000 unique TCR beta nucleotide sequences was sequenced per donor, of which roughly 17% were non-productive. To study patterns of TCR occurrence, a later analysis re-analyzed previously published TCR beta repertoires from 700 or so donors and added high-resolution HLA genotyping. Besides the first cohort of 500 to 700 subjects, a separate validation cohort made up of roughly 120 different subjects was used. Alongside the repertoire data, information on donor age, sex, ethnicity and CMV serostatus was compiled. Of the roughly 410 genotyped donors, approximately 80% were placed in the genetic ancestry cluster associated with self-reported Caucasian donors. HLA typing covered class I and class II loci at four-digit resolution. Rather than using new phenotypic data, the later analysis identified candidate immune exposures from TCR beta sequences and from how often those sequences occurred across donors.

The library came from the immunoSEQ multiplex PCR assay. A mixture of 60 forward primers for TCR Vbeta segments and 13 reverse primers for TCR Jbeta segments was used in the multiplex PCR. A multiplex PCR assay on genomic DNA amplified the CDR3 region of rearranged TCR beta genes. On the Illumina HiSeq System, the amplified TCR beta libraries were sequenced as 87-base-pair reads. In the authors' own workflow: Across the 500 to 700 repertoires, a later analysis counted some 80 million unique TCR beta chains, roughly 11 million of which were shared by at least two donors. Raw reads were error-corrected and collapsed into unique sequences with a nearest-neighbor algorithm that merged closely related sequences to remove PCR and sequencing errors. V, D and J gene segments were assigned by aligning CDR3 sequences to IMGT reference sequences. For a sequence to be retained, at least a six-nucleotide match to both a V gene segment and a J gene segment was required. A rearrangement was called productive if the CDR3 had no stop codons and remained in frame with V and J, and every other rearrangement was called non-productive. Following IMGT convention, CDR3 was defined as the stretch from the second conserved V-encoded cysteine up to the conserved J-encoded phenylalanine. The earlier analysis of around 640 of the donors excluded sequences that lacked an unambiguous match to a single V gene segment. An earlier analysis of just under 600 of the donors called V segments functional above 56.7% productive rearrangements and segregating when the between-donor standard deviation exceeded 5%. A statistical classification framework was developed to diagnose cytomegalovirus status using the catalog of TCR beta chain sequences. A later analysis assigned V and J genes by comparing TCR nucleotide sequences with IMGT/GENE-DB human TR gene sequences. Using the TCRdist pipeline, a later analysis assigned CDR3 sequences along with most-parsimonious VDJ recombination scenarios. In a later analysis, each TCR beta chain was defined by its CDR3 amino acid sequence together with its V-gene family, and reads lacking a unique V-gene family were excluded. A later analysis removed roughly 590 highly shared, low-generation-probability nucleotide sequences to deal with suspected cross-contamination and a sequencing artifact. In a later analysis, a clonal expansion index for each public chain was calculated from normalized within-repertoire ranks of inferred template counts. A later analysis computed generation probabilities with a VDJ recombination model fitted to out-of-frame rearrangements, and checked the results against IGoR. Hypergeometric tests were used in a later analysis to score TCR-TCR, TCR-HLA and TCR-CMV co-occurrence, with a repertoire-size bias correction applied to the TCR pairs. In a later analysis, false discovery rates were estimated by permuting HLA or CMV assignments 20 times. In a later analysis, co-occurring TCRs were grouped using DBSCAN, with TCRdist sequence similarity added in when clustering inside HLA-allele-positive subsets. Co-occurrence clustering excluded repertoires with fewer than 30,000 or more than 120,000 public chains, plus five with anomalous nucleotide sharing. TCRdb took this table from immuneACCESS and kept in-frame rearrangements with V and J called. Such tables lack part of the clones; where checked against another copy, unresolved V genes explain under half of the gap, and the rest is unexplained. Clonal size and the V and J genes are those of that table, whereas D and trimming came from the DNA. The sample has around 140,000 clones on record, around 77% of them singletons. Over 0.8% of the sample goes to the ten largest clones.

Study-wide findings and limitations: In this cohort, only TCR beta chains were sequenced, and detectable features were limited by the absence of alpha or paired-chain data. A further reported finding was that TCR beta sequences accurately predicted the HLA-A and HLA-B alleles for most subjects in the first cohort. A later analysis reported that several top co-occurrence clusters appeared linked to parvovirus B19, influenza, CMV and Epstein-Barr virus. A later analysis found that HLA-associated TCR beta chains were more clonally expanded and had lower generation probabilities than equally common non-associated chains. A cluster of highly shared sequence variants was judged likely to represent a technical artifact of the sequencing pipeline. An association between a missense DCLRE1C variant and V-gene and J-gene trimming of TCR beta chains was found in a later genetic analysis and replicated in an independent cohort. According to a later analysis, TCR association rates differed among HLA loci, with DRB1 alleles showing the most associated TCRs and HLA-C alleles showing the fewest. Most CMV-associated TCR beta chains appeared to be HLA-restricted in a later analysis, and the HLA associations seemed to be driven largely by CMV exposure. Because HLA typing was unavailable for some donors at each locus, only the typed subset was used in association tests. A later genetic analysis reported fewer N-insertions in productive TCRs among donors in an Asian-associated ancestry cluster than the roughly 670-donor mean. The authors suggested that the approach could potentially be extended to other disease states and immunological phenotypes. The study listed approximately 160 TCR beta chains as associated with cytomegalovirus. Roughly uniform sequencing depth across donors was assumed in presence/absence analyses, although this assumption may not hold. When HLA alleles, especially DR and DQ, strongly co-occurred, attributing TCR associations to individual alleles was difficult. The earlier analysis of about 600 of the donors excluded roughly 17 rarely observed V segments, including chromosome 9 orphons, because counts were too low. In an earlier analysis of around 600 of the donors, most TCR beta V segments were observed in productive rearrangements about 90% or about 30% of the time, broadly matching IMGT annotations. The classifier was reported to diagnose cytomegalovirus status with high specificity and sensitivity in both the original cohort and the validation cohort. In vitro tests confirmed that a few of the cytomegalovirus-associated TCR beta chains recognize cytomegalovirus antigens. While some public TCRs were present in many individuals, most TCR sequences turned up only very rarely across donors. For the cohort, immune exposure information was limited to CMV serostatus. At a false discovery rate of 0.05, a later analysis linked 15,000 to 20,000 TCR beta sequences to specific HLA alleles. Linkage disequilibrium might explain the correlated functional status among segregating V segments, but an unknown experimental factor could not be excluded.

In total, 666 healthy bone marrow donors made up the cohort. At the time of sampling, all cohort members were nominally healthy, though unrecorded immune exposures were likely present. The donor tested CMV seronegative, placing the donor among the 352 seronegative members of the cohort. A peripheral blood sample was provided by each donor, and peripheral blood mononuclear cells were used for TCR beta sequencing. Genomic DNA was extracted from the blood cell samples with the Qiagen DNeasy Blood Extraction Kit. The receptor's source is a woman in her sixties or seventies in good health and CMV-seronegative. The material sequenced was PBMCs.

In nucleotides, the sequence is TGTGCCAGCTCACCAAACCAGGGCCCCACAGATACGCAGTATTTT. Translated, it gives CASSPNQGPTDTQYF. Recombination joined TRBV18 with TRBJ2-3, and TRBD1 may be the D gene, going by 5 matching bases. The cysteine opens and the phenylalanine closes a CDR3 of 15 amino acids. Only the CDR3 region is kept as DNA, spanning 45 bases read in frame from base 1. The V end loses 2 bases and the J end loses 2 bases, and a stretch of 11 bases separates them. Looking up the germline V gene yields CDR1 KGHSH and CDR2 LQKENI. Beyond the CDR3, the reference TRBV18 and TRBJ2-3 genes provide the residues; the full variable domain reads: NAGVMQNPRHLVRRRGQEARLRCSPMKGHSHVYWYRQLPEEGLKFMVYLQKENIIDESGMPKERFSAEFPKEGPSILRIQQVVRGDSAAYFCASSPNQGPTDTQYFGPGTRLTVL.